One TCR beta chain is described in this entry. Clones were read by immunoSEQ multiplex PCR, and TCRdb kept only the in-frame ones, dropping some. The repertoire has 150,000 to 200,000 clones, around 85% of them found once; the top ten carry over 9.5%. The data stem from a study of blood T cell repertoires in COVID-19. J was trimmed by 8 bases and V by 1 base; bases with no gene match: 4. CDR1 LGHNA and CDR2 YNFKEQ come from the germline V gene. The CDR3 is 13 amino acids. This TCR derives from a woman aged 60-75 years with COVID-19, enrolled during active disease. V and J are TRBV4-2 and TRBJ1-2; 7 positions agree with TRBD1. The sample consisted of peripheral blood. As DNA, the CDR3 is TGTGCCAGCAGCCAAGGGACAGGTGTAGGCTACACCTTC. Residues: CASSQGTGVGYTF.